This TCR beta chain originates from a study of PD-1 blockade in classical Hodgkin lymphoma. Study observations and caveats: When nivolumab was started under 1 year after ASCT, patients were excluded. Newly diagnosed patients were said to have less baseline TCR diversity than healthy donors did. There was a significant rise in CD4+ TCR diversity by C4D1, with no such rise for CD8+.

All the patients suffered relapse after autologous stem cell transplantation, and brentuximab vedotin exposure differed. From thawed PBMCs, CD4+ T cells were purified using magnetic negative selection. Complete response, partial response or progressive disease were the best responses. This clone was seen just once. Its antigen is currently unknown. TCRdb keeps only in-frame clones here, not all; method: immunoSEQ multiplex PCR. Of 16,000 or so clones detected, just under 85% appear once; the ten largest clones hold 1%. Trimming took off 5 bases at V and 4 bases at J, with 9 bases between the two ends. CDR3 length: 14 amino acids. Germline V gene data show CDR1 as MDHEN and CDR2 as SYDVKM.

The sequencing here drew on CD4+ T cells from blood, taken at baseline. The sequence was obtained from a human donor with classical Hodgkin lymphoma. The chain uses TRBV28 and TRBJ2-6, with D hard to call. The CDR3 DNA is TGTGCCAGCAGTGCCAACTCGGGGGCCAACGTCCTGACTTTC. Translating it yields CASSANSGANVLTF.